The 18 T cell receptor beta chains reported below all come from one sample, sequenced in a study of Graves' ophthalmopathy and Graves' hyperthyroidism. RNA transcripts were the source from which TCR beta CDR3 regions were amplified. The workflow started with a first-round RT-PCR run with HTBI primers and then moved on to a second-round multiplex PCR. TCRdb re-derived calls from the multiplex PCR reads in MiXCR, one entry per CDR3 protein. This table has approximately 1.2 million distinct CDR3 sequences, about 36% appearing once. Sequenced sample: peripheral blood or thyroid tissue (not recorded which). The receptors derive from an adult man with Graves' hyperthyroidism.

A few counts support this clonotype. The chain links TRBV4-3 to TRBJ1-2; no reliable D call. Trimming removed 4 bases at V and 0 bases at J, with 15 bases between. Germline V gene sequence: CDR1 LGHNA, CDR2 YSLEER. This CDR3 is 16 amino acids long. The CDR3 DNA is TGCGCCAGCAGCCGAACCCGACGGAGAGCTAACTATGGCTACACCTTC. Its translation is CASSRTRRRANYGYTF.

This clonotype was found a few times. The chain uses TRBV7-8 and TRBJ1-4; 8 positions match TRBD1. The CDR3 contains 16 residues. Trimming removed 5 bases from V and 8 bases from J; junction bases left unmatched: 13. From germline, CDR1 is SGHVS and CDR2 FQNEAQ. The CDR3 here is CASSIRQGLSIEKLFF. The CDR3 DNA reads TGTGCCAGCAGCATCCGACAGGGGCTCTCTATAGAAAAACTGTTTTTT. Together with reference TRBV7-8 and TRBJ1-4, the CDR3 gives the full variable domain: GAGVSQSPRYKVAKRGQDVALRCDPISGHVSLFWYQQALGQGPEFLTYFQNEAQLDKSGLPSDRFFAERPEGSVSTLKIQRTQQEDSAVYLCASSIRQGLSIEKLFFGSGTQLSVL.

This clonotype was seen repeatedly, ten times or more. In nucleotides, the CDR3 is TGTGCCAGCAGCTCAGGACAGGCGAAACGGCGTGGCTACACCTTC. Translation: CASSSGQAKRRGYTF. The genes are TRBV7-2 and TRBJ1-2; 7 bases agree with TRBD1. Germline CDR1 and CDR2: SGHTA and FQGNSA. The J segment lost 7 bases and the V segment lost 4 bases, leaving 12 bases of the junction unmatched. The CDR3 runs to 15 residues.

This clonotype has ten or more counts. The genes are TRBV20-1 and TRBJ1-6; the D gene is possibly TRBD1 (5 bases). Germline CDR1 and CDR2: DFQATT and SNEGSKA (reference sequence). This CDR3 has 15 residues. The CDR3 reads CSAGFGAAVDSPLHF. Written as DNA, the CDR3 is TGCAGCGCTGGGTTCGGGGCGGCCGTGGATTCACCCCTCCACTTT.

This clonotype was observed a handful of times. The chain joins TRBV10-3 to TRBJ1-2; maybe TRBD1 (6 bases). V lost 10 bases, J lost 4 bases, and 25 bases lay in between. This CDR3 is 16 amino acids long. Germline V gives CDR1 ENHRY, CDR2 SYGVKD. CDR3 bases: TGTGCCAGCAAACTCACCGGGACACCGCTCCGCTATGGCTACACCTTC. Protein product: CASKLTGTPLRYGYTF.

This clonotype was recorded at least ten times. The chain recombines TRBV7-3 with TRBJ2-7; TRBD2 matches at 8 bases. The junction had 5 bases not matched to a gene; V was cut back by 1 base and J by 0 bases. Germline CDR1 reads SGHTA; CDR2 reads FQGTGA. This CDR3 contains 16 residues. Written as DNA, the CDR3 is TGTGCCAGCAGCTTAATGTGGCTAGCGGGCTCCTACGAGCAGTACTTC. Its protein product is CASSLMWLAGSYEQYF. Using reference TRBV7-3 and TRBJ2-7 for the parts outside the CDR3, the full variable domain is GAGVSQTPSNKVTEKGKYVELRCDPISGHTALYWYRQSLGQGPEFLIYFQGTGAADDSGLPNDRFFAVRPEGSVSTLKIQRTERGDSAVYLCASSLMWLAGSYEQYFGPGTRLTVT.

This clonotype came up many times. The chain uses TRBV4-3 and TRBJ1-6; D call uncertain. The ends were cut back, 0 bases at V and 10 bases at J, with 10 bases in the middle. The CDR3 sequence is 14 residues long. Germline loops: CDR1 LGHNA, CDR2 YSLEER. The CDR3 nucleotides read TGCGCCAGCAGCCAAGAAGGGTTAAGGTCACCCCTCCACTTT. Protein sequence: CASSQEGLRSPLHF.

With respect to this clonotype: A read error is possible here, since a much larger clone lies one base away. The chain couples TRBV7-2 to TRBJ1-1; tentative D call: TRBD1 (5 bases). Germline V gene data show CDR1 as SGHTA and CDR2 as FQGNSA. The CDR3 has 15 residues. The CDR3 sequence: CASSSKGPPNTESFF. In nucleotides, the CDR3 is TGTGCCAGCAGCTCGAAGGGACCGCCGAACACTGAATCTTTCTTT.

This clonotype was recorded at least ten times. The chain joins TRBV6-1 to TRBJ1-1; 8 positions match TRBD1. The CDR3 spans 13 residues. The germline CDR1 and CDR2 sequences are MNHNS and SASEGT. The V and J ends lost 10 bases and 6 bases, in that order; junction bases with no gene match: 10. The CDR3 region has the DNA TGTGCCACCCGCTTCCAGGGGGCTTCTGAAGCTTTCTTT. Translated: CATRFQGASEAFF.

This clonotype came up a few times. The V gene is TRBV30, the J gene TRBJ1-3; D is unresolved. Germline CDR1 reads GTSNPN; CDR2 reads SVGIG (reference sequence). With 3 bases removed from V and 7 bases from J, the gap between germline ends came to 7 bases. The CDR3 spans 11 residues. CDR3 residues: CAWSPTNTIYF. The CDR3 DNA is TGTGCCTGGAGCCCAACGAACACCATATATTTT.

This rearrangement joins TRBV7-2 to TRBJ1-6; TRBD1 aligns across 10 bases. The CDR3 sequence is 15 residues long. Per germline, CDR1 SGHTA and CDR2 FQGNSA. The trim removed 4 bases at V and 11 bases at J, leaving 8 bases unmatched. CDR3 sequence (DNA): TGTGCCAGCAGCTACCTGCCGGGACAGGGGACACCCCTCCACTTT. This encodes CASSYLPGQGTPLHF.

This clonotype was recorded at least ten times. CDR3: CASSAPVNTEAFF. The CDR3 DNA reads as TGTGCCAGCAGTGCCCCCGTCAACACTGAAGCTTTCTTT. The genes are TRBV2 and TRBJ1-1; D is ambiguous. The ends were cut back, 4 bases at V and 2 bases at J, with 8 bases in the middle. There are 13 residues in the CDR3. CDR1 is SNHLY, CDR2 FYNNEI, per germline.

The chain joins TRBV7-8 to TRBJ2-2, with D possibly matching TRBD1 (5 bases). V lost 3 bases to trimming and J lost 4 bases, with 15 bases between them. In germline, CDR1 is SGHVS, CDR2 FQNEAQ. The CDR3 contains 16 residues. This CDR3 is CASSFSAGRITGELFF. CDR3 sequence (DNA): TGTGCCAGCAGCTTTTCTGCAGGGCGTATCACCGGGGAGCTGTTTTTT.

J is TRBJ2-7 and V is TRBV20-1, with TRBD2 matching over 12 bases. J lost 3 bases, V lost 6 bases, and 12 bases had no gene match. CDR1 and CDR2 from the germline V gene are DFQATT and SNEGSKA (reference sequence). The CDR3 is 16 residues long. The CDR3 DNA reads TGCAGTGCCCGAACTTTCTCTAGCGGGAGGGTCTACGAGCAGTACTTC. Amino acids: CSARTFSSGRVYEQYF.

In this sample, this clonotype turned up many times. The V and J genes are TRBV2 and TRBJ2-7, with 8 bases that match TRBD1. V lost 4 bases, J lost 1 base, and 6 bases stayed unmatched. This CDR3 spans 15 amino acids. In germline, CDR1 is SNHLY, CDR2 FYNNEI. The CDR3 sequence: CASSADRGESYEQYF. Written as DNA, the CDR3 is TGTGCCAGCAGTGCCGACAGGGGAGAATCCTACGAGCAGTACTTC. Looking up the rest from reference TRBV2 and TRBJ2-7 gives the full variable domain: EPEVTQTPSHQVTQMGQEVILRCVPISNHLYFYWYRQILGQKVEFLVSFYNNEISEKSEIFDDQFSVERPDGSNFTLKIRSTKLEDSAMYFCASSADRGESYEQYFGPGTRLTVT.

The DNA of the CDR3 is TGTGCCAGCAGTTCTGGACCGCAGGGCGGGGGTCAGCCCCAGCATTTT. Translating gives CASSSGPQGGGQPQHF. The genes are TRBV12-3 or TRBV12-4 and TRBJ1-5; perhaps TRBD1 as D (5 bases). This CDR3 is 16 amino acids long. V lost 4 bases, J lost 6 bases, and 19 bases lay in between.

This clonotype was counted many times. The CDR3 coding sequence is TGTGCCAGCAGCTCATCAGGGAGTGGCAACACTGAAGCTTTCTTT. It specifies CASSSSGSGNTEAFF. The chain uses TRBV9 and TRBJ1-1, with TRBD1 as a possible D gene (5 bases). This CDR3 is built from 15 residues. Germline CDR1 reads SGDLS; CDR2 reads YYNGEE. The germline V and J ends were trimmed by 4 bases and 2 bases, with 15 bases remaining between them.

V gene TRBV4-2 combines with J gene TRBJ2-5; 12 bases fit TRBD2. Germline V lookup: CDR1 LGHNA, CDR2 YNFKEQ. The J segment lost 4 bases and the V segment lost 0 bases, leaving 9 bases of the junction unmatched. The CDR3 runs to 18 residues. The CDR3, as DNA: TGTGCCAGCAGCCAAGATTCGACTAGCGGGAGTAGAGGAGAGACCCAGTACTTC. This sequence encodes CASSQDSTSGSRGETQYF.